This entry features one T cell receptor beta chain sequence. What it binds is unknown. The data originate from a study of OX40 agonist ivuxolimab in advanced cancers. Study at large: Ivuxolimab doses were 0.01, 0.1, 0.3, 1.5, 3 or 10 mg/kg every 2 weeks.

Study results and caveats: The antigens recognized by the expanded peripheral T cells, that is their antigen specificity, were not determined.

The protocol was immunoSEQ multiplex PCR, while the TCRdb copy is restricted to in-frame clones and leaves out a portion. Of 45,000 to 55,000 clones listed, under 90% are singletons. J lost 4 bases, V lost 5 bases, and 5 bases had no gene match. This CDR3 is 14 amino acids long. CDR1 is MNHEY and CDR2 is SMNVEV in the germline V gene (reference sequence). The sample was CD4+ or CD8+ T cells sorted from blood, taken in a trial of the OX40 agonist ivuxolimab. The chain joins TRBV27 to TRBJ1-1, with TRBD1 matching 9 bases. The sequence came from an adult with an advanced solid tumor such as melanoma, head and neck, liver or kidney cancer. The CDR3: CASSPTGGGTEAFF. DNA for the CDR3: TGTGCCAGCAGTCCTACAGGGGGCGGCACTGAAGCTTTCTTT.